This record looks at one T cell receptor (beta chain) sequence and its context. As originally analysed: The authors estimated nucleated cell counts from reference gene primer amplification. Clones were sequenced by immunoSEQ multiplex PCR, and TCRdb holds only the in-frame ones, with some missing. That table is the source of V, J and clone size, and D and trimming were worked out from the DNA. This sample yields around 100,000 clones, of which roughly nine tenths are seen a single time; about 2.2% belongs to the top ten. The sample comes from a study of blood T cell repertoires in COVID-19. Study-level information: Italy, Spain and the United States were the sources of the convalescent and acute COVID-19 samples. PBMCs, B-cell-depleted T cells, or T cells provided the cDNA or gDNA that made up the material.

This CDR3 has 16 residues. CDR1 is SGHDT, CDR2 YYEEEE, per germline. The J segment lost 7 bases and the V segment lost 4 bases, leaving 10 bases of the junction unmatched. Sequenced material: peripheral blood. The receptor was isolated from a middle-aged man with active COVID-19. The chain is built from TRBV5-6 and TRBJ2-2; 10 nucleotides match TRBD2. The CDR3: CASSGSGGAWNGELFF. CDR3 DNA sequence: TGTGCCAGCAGCGGAAGCGGGGGGGCCTGGAACGGGGAGCTGTTTTTT.